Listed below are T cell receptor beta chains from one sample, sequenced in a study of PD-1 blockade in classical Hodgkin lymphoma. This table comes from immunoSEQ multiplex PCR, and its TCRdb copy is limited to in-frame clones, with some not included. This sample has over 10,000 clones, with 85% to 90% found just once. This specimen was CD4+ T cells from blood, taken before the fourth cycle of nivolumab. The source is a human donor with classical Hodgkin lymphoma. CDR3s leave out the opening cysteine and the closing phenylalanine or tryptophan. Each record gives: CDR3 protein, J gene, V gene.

CDR3 protein: ASSQQGAGANVLT; J gene: TRBJ2-6; V gene: TRBV18
CDR3 protein: ASSPIGGDRENEQF; J gene: TRBJ2-1; V gene: TRBV10-1
CDR3 protein: ASRPYGGPPGTQY; J gene: TRBJ2-5; V gene: TRBV5-4
CDR3 protein: ASSSGGTQETQY; J gene: TRBJ2-5; V gene: TRBV19
CDR3 protein: ASSLLGFQETQY; J gene: TRBJ2-5; V gene: TRBV7-3
CDR3 protein: ASSQQLAHNEQF; J gene: TRBJ2-1; V gene: TRBV14
CDR3 protein: ASSLGVQPQH; J gene: TRBJ1-5; V gene: TRBV5-6
CDR3 protein: ASSQGQQETQY; J gene: TRBJ2-5; V gene: TRBV4-1
CDR3 protein: ASSLTGANYGYI; J gene: TRBJ1-2; V gene: TRBV7-9
CDR3 protein: ASSESSSPLRF; J gene: TRBJ2-1; V gene: TRBV25-1
CDR3 protein: ASSSGLAVLNEQF; J gene: TRBJ2-1; V gene: TRBV18
CDR3 protein: ASSAQGSSSYNEQF; J gene: TRBJ2-1; V gene: TRBV7-6
CDR3 protein: ASSLRTDTYEQY; J gene: TRBJ2-7; V gene: TRBV5-1
CDR3 protein: ASSPSQGHRTGELF; J gene: TRBJ2-2; V gene: TRBV28
CDR3 protein: ASSVDDYLFGYEQF; J gene: TRBJ2-1; V gene: TRBV5-6
CDR3 protein: ASSRAGRDYEQY; J gene: TRBJ2-7; V gene: TRBV7-2
CDR3 protein: ASSLAGRGETQY; J gene: TRBJ2-5; V gene: TRBV5-1
CDR3 protein: ASSPSIGANVLT; J gene: TRBJ2-6; V gene: TRBV5-1
CDR3 protein: SAEGADTQY; J gene: TRBJ2-3; V gene: TRBV20-1
CDR3 protein: ASSLYPTNIQY; J gene: TRBJ2-4; V gene: TRBV28
CDR3 protein: ASSSYGYT; J gene: TRBJ1-2; V gene: TRBV28
CDR3 protein: ASSFSAGQETQY; J gene: TRBJ2-5; V gene: TRBV28
CDR3 protein: ASSFGRSNQPQH; J gene: TRBJ1-5; V gene: TRBV2
CDR3 protein: SAMSIDEQF; J gene: TRBJ2-1; V gene: TRBV20-1
CDR3 protein: ASSQDRRGVGEQY; J gene: TRBJ2-7; V gene: TRBV4-3
CDR3 protein: ASSLGGGAQETQY; J gene: TRBJ2-5; V gene: TRBV5-1
CDR3 protein: ASSLLLRFSNYEQY; J gene: TRBJ2-7; V gene: TRBV6-6
CDR3 protein: ASSVEPAGVVSGELF; J gene: TRBJ2-2; V gene: TRBV9
CDR3 protein: ASSDRGQSQETQY; J gene: TRBJ2-5; V gene: TRBV2
CDR3 protein: ATSRGSGGAREF; J gene: TRBJ2-1; V gene: TRBV15
CDR3 protein: ASSFRLLSGNTIY; J gene: TRBJ1-3; V gene: TRBV28
CDR3 protein: ATSTTGQYYGYT; J gene: TRBJ1-2; V gene: TRBV15
CDR3 protein: ASSWIQGWNSPLH; J gene: TRBJ1-6; V gene: TRBV6-5
CDR3 protein: ASSQDREGYSYEQY; J gene: TRBJ2-7; V gene: TRBV14
CDR3 protein: ASSDCNLGGVDTGELF; J gene: TRBJ2-2; V gene: TRBV28
CDR3 protein: ASSPEVYSYNEQF; J gene: TRBJ2-1; V gene: TRBV9
CDR3 protein: ASSADPTGETQY; J gene: TRBJ2-5; V gene: TRBV9
CDR3 protein: ASSKDSAQETQY; J gene: TRBJ2-5; V gene: TRBV5-1
CDR3 protein: ASSPPDRTYEQY; J gene: TRBJ2-7; V gene: TRBV4-1
CDR3 protein: ATSREGRNEAF; J gene: TRBJ1-1; V gene: TRBV15
CDR3 protein: ASGPGGEASPLH; J gene: TRBJ1-6; V gene: TRBV5-1
CDR3 protein: ASSPTTDGTNNEKLF; J gene: TRBJ1-4; V gene: TRBV18
CDR3 protein: ASSDRTGATGELF; J gene: TRBJ2-2; V gene: TRBV9
CDR3 protein: ASSYPGTLSGELF; J gene: TRBJ2-2; V gene: TRBV28
CDR3 protein: ASSTGRSGPAMGTEAF; J gene: TRBJ1-1; V gene: TRBV5-1
CDR3 protein: ASTTLAGGVREQF; J gene: TRBJ2-1; V gene: TRBV6-1
CDR3 protein: ASSQERGMVYSNQPQH; J gene: TRBJ1-5; V gene: TRBV4-2